This T cell receptor (beta chain) was identified during a study of cytomegalovirus exposure and HLA in healthy donors. Regarding the study as a whole: A few CMV-associated chains were confirmed in vitro to be specific for CMV antigens. A previous analysis found most TCR beta V segments productive roughly 90% or roughly 30% of the time. Some TCR beta chains (around 160 of them) were listed as cytomegalovirus-associated.

The PCR contained 60 Vbeta and 13 Jbeta primers. Data came from immunoSEQ multiplex PCR; TCRdb stores just in-frame clones and leaves some out. The sample contains roughly 150,000 clones, around four fifths of which appear only once. Germline-derived CDR1 and CDR2 are SNHLY and FYNNEI. The CDR3 is made up of 12 amino acids. The germline V and J ends were trimmed by 11 bases and 4 bases, with 15 bases remaining between them. This clone was seen once. As yet, its antigen is unknown. Sequencing used PBMCs. J is TRBJ2-7 and V is TRBV2; TRBD1 might be the D (6 bases). The sequence derives from a woman aged 18-29 years in good health and CMV-seronegative. In DNA form, the CDR3 reads TGTGCCGTCCGGGACAACAATTACGAGCAGTACTTC. Translating it yields CAVRDNNYEQYF.